The rows below give T cell receptor beta chains drawn from one sample of a study of blood T cells in healthy people across ages. TCRdb used MiXCR to reprocess the 5' RACE reads, holding one entry per CDR3 protein. Of over 950,000 distinct CDR3 sequences in the sample, 35% to 45% are singletons; the top ten hold around 13%. Source material: blood. These receptors came from a man younger than 35 in good health. The CDR3 runs from the conserved cysteine through the conserved F or W.

V gene	J gene	CDR3 protein
TRBV11-2	.	CASSLVLGPNYEQYF
TRBV15	TRBJ1-2	CATSRDGSFTF
TRBV7-3	TRBJ1-1	CASSPIGQQPGDTEAFF
TRBV12-3/TRBV12-4	TRBJ2-1	CASSPGTSLPNNEQFF
TRBV4-3	TRBJ2-7	CASSQDPAGPSYEQYF
TRBV9	TRBJ1-1	CASSARTGGMNTEAFF
TRBV15	TRBJ1-5	CATSRPTPLTFGNQPQHF
TRBV20-1	TRBJ1-2	CSARVGQGLGYTF
TRBV28	TRBJ2-3	CASKGDTQYF
TRBV9	TRBJ2-1	CASSVGWAGSSYNEQFF
TRBV14	TRBJ1-2	CASSLDSCGYTF
TRBV5-1	TRBJ1-1	CASSFRGLNTEAFF
TRBV20-1	TRBJ1-1	CSARDSPGTEAFF
TRBV20-1	TRBJ1-5	CSAIDQGRNQPQHF
TRBV7-9	TRBJ2-2	CASSSNPRQGIGYTGELFF
TRBV20-1	TRBJ2-1	CSAPATQGAYNEQFF
TRBV10-3	TRBJ2-7	CAACSGALSYEQYF
TRBV9	TRBJ2-4	CASSARLGGDEQYF
TRBV12-3/TRBV12-4	TRBJ2-5	CASSAGGSGETQYF
TRBV6-2/TRBV6-3	TRBJ2-2	CASSYLTSGEANTGELFF
TRBV20-1	TRBJ2-2	CSARDRRGVGELFF
TRBV20-1	.	CSAWGGFYNEQYF
TRBV6-2/TRBV6-3	TRBJ1-1	CASTPGKGPMNTEAFF
TRBV6-6	TRBJ2-7	CASSYSGTGVKEQYF
TRBV3-1	TRBJ1-2	CASSQLNRVHGYTF
TRBV14	TRBJ1-1	CASSQDAFWGGDTEAFF
TRBV12-3/TRBV12-4	TRBJ1-1	CASSPVAGHTEAFF
TRBV20-1	TRBJ1-5	CSVQTGYQPQHF
TRBV20-1	TRBJ2-3	CSATAPGTPTDTQYF
TRBV7-9	TRBJ1-2	CSSSLRIYGYTF
TRBV6-1	TRBJ2-3	CASSRDWGTDTQYF
TRBV2	TRBJ2-1	CAAPGLTSESYNEQFF
TRBV7-8	TRBJ2-1	CASSTRGGGINEQFF
TRBV6-1	TRBJ2-3	CASSEALTVTDTQYF
TRBV5-1	TRBJ1-6	CASSLARPGTYNSPLHF
TRBV15	TRBJ1-4	CATSRDLLGRQVEKLFF
TRBV4-3	.	CASSPLTGGASNEQYF
TRBV20-1	TRBJ1-2	CSAPGPSYGYTF
TRBV6-6	TRBJ1-2	CAGSYTGYGYTF
TRBV3-1	TRBJ2-3	CASSQLSPSGGRSTDTQYF
TRBV10-3	TRBJ2-7	CAINESGTSGSYEQYF
TRBV5-1	TRBJ2-6	CASSLSRGLAGANVLTF
TRBV6-1	TRBJ1-2	CASSEGKGSYGYTF
TRBV4-2	TRBJ1-4	CASSQDGGRVNEKLFF
TRBV20-1	TRBJ1-6	CSARAPPQSIYNSPLHF
TRBV28	TRBJ2-1	CASSFQAYNEQFF
TRBV19	TRBJ2-3	CASNSGSMYF
TRBV27	TRBJ2-7	CASSSLPPSDGDHEQYF
TRBV20-1	TRBJ2-7	CSARRLAGGNDEQYF
TRBV5-5	TRBJ1-2	CASQRDQLSGYTF
TRBV12-3/TRBV12-4	TRBJ2-1	CASSFRQGRLNEQFF
TRBV18	TRBJ1-2	CASSGETDYGYTF
TRBV6-2/TRBV6-3	TRBJ1-1	CASSQRGQGMTAFF
TRBV18	TRBJ2-1	CASSPRGTRRHGEQFF
TRBV3-1	TRBJ1-6	CASSQAEAFNSPLHF
TRBV7-3	TRBJ2-7	CASSLASGRSYEQYF
TRBV12-3/TRBV12-4	TRBJ2-3	CASSLSAGADTQYF
TRBV24-1	TRBJ2-3	CATSGWDGTDTQYF
TRBV7-8	TRBJ2-2	CASSSNEGALHTGELFF
TRBV10-3	TRBJ2-7	CAISEGLPSLYF